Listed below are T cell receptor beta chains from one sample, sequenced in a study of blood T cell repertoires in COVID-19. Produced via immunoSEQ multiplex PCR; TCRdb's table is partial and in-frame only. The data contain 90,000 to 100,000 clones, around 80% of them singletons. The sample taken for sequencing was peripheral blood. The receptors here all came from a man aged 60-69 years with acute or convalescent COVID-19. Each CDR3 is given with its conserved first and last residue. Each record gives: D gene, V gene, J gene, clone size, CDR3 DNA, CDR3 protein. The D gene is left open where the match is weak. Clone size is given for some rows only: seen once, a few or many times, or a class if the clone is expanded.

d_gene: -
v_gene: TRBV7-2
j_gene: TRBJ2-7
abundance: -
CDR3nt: TGTGCCAGCAGCACTAACCTTCGGTGGCAGTACTTC
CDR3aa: CASSTNLRWQYF

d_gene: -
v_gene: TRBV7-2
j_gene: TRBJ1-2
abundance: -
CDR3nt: TGTGCCAGCAGACCACAAGATAACTATGGCTACACCTTC
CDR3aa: CASRPQDNYGYTF

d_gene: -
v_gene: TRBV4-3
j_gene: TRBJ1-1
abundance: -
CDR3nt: TGCGCCAGCAGGCTACGAAGTTTCGTGGGCGAAGCTTTCTTT
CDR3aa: CASRLRSFVGEAFF

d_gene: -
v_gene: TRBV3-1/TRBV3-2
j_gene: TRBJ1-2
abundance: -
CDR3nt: TGTGCCAGCAGCCTCACGAGCTATGGCTACACCTTC
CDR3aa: CASSLTSYGYTF

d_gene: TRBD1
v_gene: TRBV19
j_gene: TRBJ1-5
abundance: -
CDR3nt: TGTGCCAGTAGATTTTCGGGACAGGGGGACAATCAGCCCCAGCATTTT
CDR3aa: CASRFSGQGDNQPQHF

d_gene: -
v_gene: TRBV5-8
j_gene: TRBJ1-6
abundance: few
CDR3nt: TGTGCCAGCAGCTTGGGACAGAATAATTCACCCCTCCACTTT
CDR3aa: CASSLGQNNSPLHF

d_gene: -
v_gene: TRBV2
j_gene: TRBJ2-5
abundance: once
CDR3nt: TGTGCCAGCAGCGACCGGGACTTCTACGGGCGAGAGACCCAGTACTTC
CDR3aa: CASSDRDFYGRETQYF

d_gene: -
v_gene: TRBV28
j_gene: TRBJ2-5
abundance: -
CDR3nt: TGTGCCAGCAGCCAGGGGGGCCAAGAGACCCAGTACTTC
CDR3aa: CASSQGGQETQYF

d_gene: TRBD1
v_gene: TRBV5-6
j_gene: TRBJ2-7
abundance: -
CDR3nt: TGTGCCAGCAGCTTAGGGACAGCCTCCTACGAGCAGTACTTC
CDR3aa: CASSLGTASYEQYF

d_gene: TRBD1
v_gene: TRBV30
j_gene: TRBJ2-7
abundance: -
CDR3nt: TGTGCCTGGAAGCGGGACAGGGCGAGCTCCTACGAGCAGTACTTC
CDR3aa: CAWKRDRASSYEQYF

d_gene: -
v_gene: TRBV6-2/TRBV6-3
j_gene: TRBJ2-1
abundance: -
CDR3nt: TGTGCCAGCAGTTATAGACTAGAGGGTGAGCAGTTCTTC
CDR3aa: CASSYRLEGEQFF

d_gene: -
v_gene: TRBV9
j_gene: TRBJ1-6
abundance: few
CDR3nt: TGTGCCAGCAGCGTAGACGCAGGGATAGAGTCACCCCTCCACTTT
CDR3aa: CASSVDAGIESPLHF

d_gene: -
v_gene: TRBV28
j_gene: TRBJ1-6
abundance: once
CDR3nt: TGTGCCAGCAGGGGGACTACACCCCTCCACTTT
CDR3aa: CASRGTTPLHF

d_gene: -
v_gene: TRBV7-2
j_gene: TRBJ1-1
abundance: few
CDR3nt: TGTGCCAGCAGGGAGGCGGGGGGTCGGGCTGAAGCTTTCTTT
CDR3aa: CASREAGGRAEAFF

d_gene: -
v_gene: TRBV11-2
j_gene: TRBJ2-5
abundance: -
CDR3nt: TGTGCCAGCAGCCCCACGGGACTCCAAGAGACCCAGTACTTC
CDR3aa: CASSPTGLQETQYF

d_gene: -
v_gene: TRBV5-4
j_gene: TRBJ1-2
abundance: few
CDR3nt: TGTGCCAGCAGCAACGGACAAAACCTCTATGGCTACACCTTC
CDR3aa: CASSNGQNLYGYTF

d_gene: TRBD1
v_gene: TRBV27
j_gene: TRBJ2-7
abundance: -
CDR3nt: TGTGCCAGCAGCCGCTCAGGGGGCAGGGGCGAGCAGTACTTC
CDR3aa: CASSRSGGRGEQYF

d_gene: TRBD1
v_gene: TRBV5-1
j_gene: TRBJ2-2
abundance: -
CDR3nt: TGCGCCAGCAGCCGGGACAGCACCACCGGGGAGCTGTTTTTT
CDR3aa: CASSRDSTTGELFF

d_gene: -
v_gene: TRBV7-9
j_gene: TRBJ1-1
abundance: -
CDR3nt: TGTGCCAGCAGCTTAAACAGCTTGAACACTGAAGCTTTCTTT
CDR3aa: CASSLNSLNTEAFF

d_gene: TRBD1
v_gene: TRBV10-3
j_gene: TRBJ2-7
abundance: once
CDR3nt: TGTGCCATCAGTGACCCTCCACAGGGGCTAAGCTCCTACGAGCAGTACTTC
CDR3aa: CAISDPPQGLSSYEQYF

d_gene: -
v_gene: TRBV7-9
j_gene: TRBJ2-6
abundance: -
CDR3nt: TGTGCCAGCACCCCCCCAGGGTCCGGGGCCAACGTCCTGACTTTC
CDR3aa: CASTPPGSGANVLTF

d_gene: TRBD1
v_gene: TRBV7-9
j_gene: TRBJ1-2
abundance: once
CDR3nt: TGTGCCAGCAGGGGACAGGGCTATGGCTACACCTTC
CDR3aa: CASRGQGYGYTF

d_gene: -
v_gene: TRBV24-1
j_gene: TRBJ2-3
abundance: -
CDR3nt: TGTGCCACCAGTGACCCCGGGGGCACAGATACGCAGTATTTT
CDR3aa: CATSDPGGTDTQYF

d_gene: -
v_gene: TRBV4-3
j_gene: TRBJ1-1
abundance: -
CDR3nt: TGCGCCAGCAGCCAAGATCTTCTTTTGAACACTGAAGCTTTCTTT
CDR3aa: CASSQDLLLNTEAFF

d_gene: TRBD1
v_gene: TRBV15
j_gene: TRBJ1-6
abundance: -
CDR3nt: TGTGCCACCAGCAGAGACCGGGACAGGGTTTCACCCCTCCACTTT
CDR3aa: CATSRDRDRVSPLHF

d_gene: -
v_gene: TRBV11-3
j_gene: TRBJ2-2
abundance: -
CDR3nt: TGTGCCAGCAGCTTACGGGACACCGGGGAGCTGTTTTTT
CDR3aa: CASSLRDTGELFF

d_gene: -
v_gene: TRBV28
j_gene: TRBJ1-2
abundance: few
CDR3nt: TGTGCCAGCAGTGCACAGGCCTTGGGCTATGGCTACACCTTC
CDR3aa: CASSAQALGYGYTF

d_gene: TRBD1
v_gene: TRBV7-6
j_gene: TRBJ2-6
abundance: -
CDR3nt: TGTGCCAGCAGCGCCGGACAGGGGGCGTCTGGGGCCAACGTCCTGACTTTC
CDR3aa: CASSAGQGASGANVLTF

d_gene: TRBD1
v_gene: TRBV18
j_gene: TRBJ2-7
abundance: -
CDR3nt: TGTGCCAGCTCACCTCCCCGGACAGGCCCGAGCTCCTACGAGCAGTACTTC
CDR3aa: CASSPPRTGPSSYEQYF

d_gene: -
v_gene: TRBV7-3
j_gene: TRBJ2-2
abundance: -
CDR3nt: TGTGCCAGCAGCTCGACCGGGACGAACACCGGGGAGCTGTTTTTT
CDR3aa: CASSSTGTNTGELFF

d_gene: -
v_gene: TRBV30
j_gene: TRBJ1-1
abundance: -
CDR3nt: TGTGCCTGGATTTGGGGCGGGGCGTACTCCAGATCGAACACTGAAGCTTTCTTT
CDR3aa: CAWIWGGAYSRSNTEAFF

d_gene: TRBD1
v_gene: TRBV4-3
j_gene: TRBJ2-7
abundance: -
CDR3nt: TGCGCCAGCAGCCAAGATGAGGGCAGGGGGCATTCCTACGAGCAGTACTTC
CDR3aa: CASSQDEGRGHSYEQYF

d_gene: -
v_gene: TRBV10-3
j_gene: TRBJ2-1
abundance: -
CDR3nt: TGTGCCATCAGTCAGCGGAACGTTAAAAACAATGAGCAGTTCTTC
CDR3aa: CAISQRNVKNNEQFF

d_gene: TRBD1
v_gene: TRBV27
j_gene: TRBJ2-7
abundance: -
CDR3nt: TGTGCCAGCAGTTTAGCGAGACAGGGGGGAATCGAGCAGTACTTC
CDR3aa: CASSLARQGGIEQYF

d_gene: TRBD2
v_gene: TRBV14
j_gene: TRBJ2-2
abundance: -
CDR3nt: TGTGCCAGCAGCCCTCGACTAGCGGGGGGCCGATTCCCCGGGGAGCTGTTTTTT
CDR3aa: CASSPRLAGGRFPGELFF

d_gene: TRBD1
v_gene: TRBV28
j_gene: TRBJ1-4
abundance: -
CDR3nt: TGTGCCAGCAGCCGTAATAGTTTGACAGGGTTAAATGAAAAACTGTTTTTT
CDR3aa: CASSRNSLTGLNEKLFF

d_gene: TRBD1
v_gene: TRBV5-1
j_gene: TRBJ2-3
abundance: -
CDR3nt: TGCGCCAGCAGCTCGGATTGGACAGGGATAACGCAGTATTTT
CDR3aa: CASSSDWTGITQYF

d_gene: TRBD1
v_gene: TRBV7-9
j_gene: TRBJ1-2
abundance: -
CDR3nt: TGTGCCAGCAGCCCAGGACAGGGTATTTCGGATGGCTACACCTTC
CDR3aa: CASSPGQGISDGYTF

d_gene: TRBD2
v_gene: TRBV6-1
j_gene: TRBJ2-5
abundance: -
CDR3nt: TGTGCCAGCAGTGAAGGCCCGGGGGGCCAAGAGACCCAGTACTTC
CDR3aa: CASSEGPGGQETQYF

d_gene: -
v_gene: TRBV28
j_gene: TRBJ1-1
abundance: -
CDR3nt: TGTGCCAGCAGTTTGGGGCTGGCAGTGGGGGGAACTGAAGCTTTCTTT
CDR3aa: CASSLGLAVGGTEAFF

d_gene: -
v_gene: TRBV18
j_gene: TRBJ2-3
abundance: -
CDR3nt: TGTGCCAGCTCACCCTGGAGGTGGCTTAGCACAGATACGCAGTATTTT
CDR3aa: CASSPWRWLSTDTQYF